This note documents a single T cell receptor (beta chain) sequence. This clonotype has a handful of counts. Its cognate antigen has yet to be identified. Per-base qualities were not stored, and no clone one base away is much larger. TCR beta CDR3 regions were amplified from RNA transcripts. A first-round RT-PCR of the TCR CDR3 used the HTBI primer set with the Qiagen OneStep RT-PCR kit. Libraries were constructed in a second round of multiplex PCR, after which size selection and purification were carried out. Libraries were sequenced paired-end with 100 bp reads on an Illumina HiSeq2000. As for the authors' bioinformatics: SOAPnuke was used to process the raw data, removing reads that contained adapters or uncalled bases, had a mean Phred below 15, or lacked an exact match to the constant primer or identifier. COPE v1.2.5 was used to merge the high-quality paired reads, and each unique nucleotide sequence was defined as a clonotype. MiTCR v1.1 was used to align clonotypes to the IMGT TRBV, TRBD and TRBJ reference segments. Analysis was restricted to V-J combinations with a frequency above 0.0001, which covered roughly 99% of repertoires. A TCS score was defined as the ratio of F50 (clonal expansion) to E x V (chaos), with BLOSUM62-based TCRdist applied between CDR3 peptides within each V-J. Welch's t-statistics and random forest reduced fewer than 600 V-J features to about 12, which were used in a naive Bayes classifier (R e1071). TCRdb redid the processing of the public reads, applying fastp at Q25 and MiXCR, and retained in-frame beta chains. Here each entry gathers all rows of one CDR3 protein and keeps the most common genes and DNA. TCRdb's processing, not the study's, gives the V and J calls here. In all, the sample holds around 500,000 distinct CDR3 sequences, and 14% of those were seen once. The leading ten clones occupy 15% to 20% of the sample.

The sample comes from a study of T cells in Graves' hyperthyroidism and ophthalmopathy (dated by TCRdb to the late 2010s). Regarding the research as a whole: Peripheral blood was collected at initial diagnosis, before any treatment. TCR V-J signatures able to tell the groups apart were searched for in a discovery cohort of around 95 patients, of whom fewer than 45 had Graves' ophthalmopathy and roughly 59 had stable Graves' hyperthyroidism. The paper describes TCR Vbeta CDR3 sequencing of about 140 peripheral blood samples, made up of approximately 40 ophthalmopathy patients, some 76 hyperthyroidism patients and 17 progressor patients. Prospective prediction of ophthalmopathy was tested in an independent validation cohort consisting of about 20 hyperthyroidism patients and about 17 patients who later progressed to ophthalmopathy. The study also compared thyroid tissue and blood T-cell repertoires from several Graves' hyperthyroidism patients. Following sampling, methimazole starting at 30 mg daily was given to hyperthyroidism patients, and high-dose intravenous methylprednisolone was given to ophthalmopathy patients. The 100 or so discovery patients were randomly split 7:3 into training and test sets.

Overall study results and their limits: Sample size was not statistically predetermined, and blinding of investigators to group allocation was not performed. Most expanded thyroid clonotypes (frequency above 0.001) were also detected in blood, a finding suggesting that blood repertoires may reflect thyroid immune responses. In validation, progression to ophthalmopathy was predicted by the model with 65% to 71% sensitivity and just over 72% specificity, a median of around 6.5 months before onset. Ophthalmopathy was separated from stable hyperthyroidism by a 13 V-J signature model, with 85% to 90% sensitivity and about 84% specificity obtained in cross-validation and 80%/75% obtained in testing.

Here V drops 5 bases and J drops 1 base, and the junction holds 18 bases not matched to any gene. The CDR3 holds 20 amino acids from the cysteine to the phenylalanine. The only DNA kept is the CDR3, 60 bases in frame from the first base. CDR1 and CDR2 are read off the germline V gene as SGHNT and YENEEA. Stable Graves' hyperthyroidism was defined as the absence of progression to ophthalmopathy over 18 months of follow-up. Hyperthyroidism patients were aged 18 to 65 years and newly diagnosed, with disease duration of less than 2 months. Any patient with an uncontrolled infection, another autoimmune disease, pregnancy or lactation was excluded. Diagnoses were established on the basis of clinical symptoms, serum thyroxine and TRAb, thyroid ultrasound, and orbital computed tomography. PBMCs were separated from about 10 ml of fresh peripheral blood using Ficoll-Paque density gradient centrifugation. Total RNA was extracted using Trizol reagent, and RNA quality was assessed on an Agilent 2100 Bioanalyzer.

The sequence links TRBV11-3 to TRBJ2-7, with 12 bases in between that match TRBD2. The TCR originated in a woman younger than 35 with Graves' hyperthyroidism. Material for sequencing was blood. The bases read TGTGCCAGCAGCCTTCGATGGACTAGCGGGGAGGGGACACATTCCTACGAGCAGTACTTC. Its product reads: CASSLRWTSGEGTHSYEQYF.